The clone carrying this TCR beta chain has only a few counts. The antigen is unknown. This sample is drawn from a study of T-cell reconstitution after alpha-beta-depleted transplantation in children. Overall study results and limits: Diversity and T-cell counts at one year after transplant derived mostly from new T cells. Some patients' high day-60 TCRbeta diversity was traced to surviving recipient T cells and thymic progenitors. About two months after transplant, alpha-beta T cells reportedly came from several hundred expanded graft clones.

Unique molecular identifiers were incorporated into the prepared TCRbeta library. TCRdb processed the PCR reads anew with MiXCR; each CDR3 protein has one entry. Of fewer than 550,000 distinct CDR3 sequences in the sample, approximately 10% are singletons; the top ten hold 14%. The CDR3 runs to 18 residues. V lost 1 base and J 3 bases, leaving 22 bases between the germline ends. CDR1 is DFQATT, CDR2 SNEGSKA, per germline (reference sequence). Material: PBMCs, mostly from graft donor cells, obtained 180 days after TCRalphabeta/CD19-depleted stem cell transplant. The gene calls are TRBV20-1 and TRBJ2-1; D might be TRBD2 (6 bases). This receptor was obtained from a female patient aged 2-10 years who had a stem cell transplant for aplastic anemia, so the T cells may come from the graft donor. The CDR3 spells CSARGQDYSSSLYNEQFF. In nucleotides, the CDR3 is TGCAGTGCTAGAGGGCAGGACTACTCCTCCTCTCTCTACAATGAGCAGTTCTTC.